A selection of T cell receptor beta chains follows, all from one sample in a study of T cell responses to AZD1222 COVID-19 vaccine. Assay used: immunoSEQ multiplex PCR; TCRdb lists only in-frame clones, some missing. Among about 120,000 clones, 65% to 90% were seen once, and the ten largest hold about 26%. This material consisted of peripheral blood, taken 28 days after the second AZD1222 dose. These receptors came from an adult who received the AZD1222 COVID-19 vaccine. CDR3s include the opening cysteine and the closing phenylalanine or tryptophan. Rows give clone size only sometimes, using once, few, many, or a class for an expanded clone.

CDR3 protein	clone size	V gene
CASSQRLIEQFF	.	TRBV28
CASSQGLIYGYTF	once	TRBV14
CAWSVAGNEQFF	.	TRBV30
CASSYTSGTNEQFF	.	TRBV6-2/TRBV6-3
CASSRSSETYEQYF	.	TRBV18
CASSIDEAPNQPQHF	.	TRBV19
CASSEFRTGNTEAFF	.	TRBV25-1
CASSFGQGVGYTF	.	TRBV2
CASRPRQGISQPQHF	once	TRBV27
CASSSPGDNSPLHF	.	TRBV28
CASSLNGGSGREKLFF	.	TRBV5-4
CASSIGQGASGYTF	.	TRBV19
CASSQDPGTGGGEQYF	.	TRBV4-3
CASSFFNEQFF	once	TRBV5-4
CASGRTSAGELFF	.	TRBV28
CSVEDRGNEKLFF	.	TRBV29-1
CASSLGAGVDGYTF	.	TRBV7-9
CASSEASAINQPQHF	.	TRBV2
CASSLGTYSSYEQYF	.	TRBV5-1
CASSVGGRRTSGPLDTQYF	once	TRBV9
CASRGTESSYNSPLHF	.	TRBV7-8
CAISRSGVDTEAFF	.	TRBV10-3
CASKGVQNTEAFF	.	TRBV9
CASSFRLGRGRTEAFF	.	TRBV28